Listed below are T cell receptor beta chains from one sample, sequenced in a study of control samples from healthy donors and cancer patients. Here immunoSEQ multiplex PCR was the method, and the copy in TCRdb shows in-frame clones only, minus some. The data hold more than 120,000 clones, with more than 85% observed a single time. The sample taken for sequencing was blood. The receptors derive from a man younger than 45 in good health. CDR3s include the opening cysteine and the closing phenylalanine or tryptophan. A D gene is named only where the DNA matches it firmly. Size is omitted from some rows. Given values are once, few, many or a class for expanded clones.

>TRBV6-1|TRBJ1-3|.|.
CASSDRGLSGNTIYF
TGTGCCAGCAGTGACCGAGGGTTGTCTGGAAACACCATATATTTT
>TRBV10-3|TRBJ1-1|TRBD1|.
CATRDGQGSTEAFF
TGTGCCACCCGGGACGGACAGGGGAGCACTGAAGCTTTCTTT
>TRBV12-3/TRBV12-4|TRBJ1-2|.|.
CASSRDLNYGYTF
TGTGCCAGCAGTAGGGATTTAAACTATGGCTACACCTTC
>TRBV7-3|TRBJ2-2|.|once
CASSSGGGGTTGELFF
TGTGCCAGCAGCTCCGGAGGGGGGGGCACCACCGGGGAGCTGTTTTTT
>TRBV6-1|TRBJ1-1|TRBD1|.
CASTTGGTEAFF
TGTGCCAGCACGACAGGGGGCACTGAAGCTTTCTTT
>TRBV2|TRBJ1-4|TRBD1|.
CASRTGQGDEKLFF
TGTGCCAGCAGGACAGGACAGGGGGATGAAAAACTGTTTTTT
>TRBV14|TRBJ2-7|TRBD1|.
CASSQEGRGHEQYF
TGTGCCAGCAGCCAAGAGGGCAGGGGGCACGAGCAGTACTTC
>TRBV30|TRBJ1-3|.|.
CAWSRTRAFSGNTIYF
TGTGCCTGGAGTCGAACGAGGGCCTTCTCTGGAAACACCATATATTTT
>TRBV30|TRBJ2-3|.|.
CAGDPGTSPTDTQYF
TGTGCCGGGGATCCTGGGACAAGCCCAACAGATACGCAGTATTTT
>TRBV19|TRBJ1-1|.|.
CASRPGGQVEAFF
TGTGCCAGTAGACCCGGGGGTCAAGTTGAAGCTTTCTTT
>TRBV12-5|TRBJ1-1|.|.
CASGLPAGSEAFF
TGTGCTAGTGGTTTGCCGGCCGGGAGTGAAGCTTTCTTT
>TRBV7-3|TRBJ2-3|.|once
CASKGGPYTDTQYF
TGTGCCAGCAAAGGGGGGCCCTACACAGATACGCAGTATTTT
>TRBV10-3|TRBJ1-4|TRBD1|.
CAARTGDEKLFF
TGTGCCGCCCGGACAGGGGATGAAAAACTGTTTTTT
>TRBV19|TRBJ1-2|TRBD1|.
CASSSHGQGRKEYYGYTF
TGTGCCAGTAGTTCTCACGGACAGGGGAGGAAGGAGTACTATGGCTACACCTTC
>TRBV27|TRBJ2-5|.|.
CASSLWGYQETQYF
TGTGCCAGCAGTTTATGGGGGTACCAAGAGACCCAGTACTTC
>TRBV2|TRBJ1-6|TRBD1|.
CASLDRVYNSPLHF
TGTGCCAGCCTGGACAGGGTCTATAATTCACCCCTCCACTTT
>TRBV6-6|TRBJ1-2|TRBD1|few
CASRSDRGYGYTF
TGTGCCAGCAGATCCGACAGGGGCTATGGCTACACCTTC
>TRBV11-2|TRBJ2-7|.|.
CASSFDRTSYEQYF
TGTGCCAGCAGCTTTGACAGGACCTCCTACGAGCAGTACTTC
>TRBV10-1|TRBJ1-5|.|.
CASSQGVGQPQHF
TGCGCCAGCAGTCAGGGAGTAGGGCAGCCCCAGCATTTT
>TRBV9|TRBJ1-1|.|.
CASSAGAGGRNTEAFF
TGTGCCAGCAGCGCCGGAGCTGGTGGTCGGAACACTGAAGCTTTCTTT
>TRBV2|TRBJ1-4|.|.
CASSAVQRNEKLFF
TGTGCCAGCAGTGCCGTCCAACGTAATGAAAAACTGTTTTTT
>TRBV7-8|TRBJ2-1|TRBD1|.
CASSLEWDRVNEQFF
TGTGCCAGCAGCTTAGAATGGGACAGGGTCAATGAGCAGTTCTTC
>TRBV4-1|TRBJ1-1|.|.
CASSQDRDTEAFF
TGCGCCAGCAGCCAAGATCGGGACACTGAAGCTTTCTTT
>TRBV27|TRBJ2-5|.|.
CASTQDTKAQYF
TGTGCCAGCACCCAGGACACCAAAGCCCAGTACTTC
>TRBV10-3|TRBJ1-2|TRBD1|.
CAISRDSKNYGYTF
TGTGCCATATCCCGGGACAGTAAAAACTATGGCTACACCTTC
>TRBV27|TRBJ1-1|.|.
CASSAKPTGNTEAFF
TGTGCCAGCAGTGCGAAACCGACAGGAAACACTGAAGCTTTCTTT
>TRBV7-2|TRBJ2-2|.|.
CASSLRPGGGTNTGELFF
TGTGCCAGCAGCTTAAGGCCGGGTGGGGGGACGAACACCGGGGAGCTGTTTTTT
>TRBV18|TRBJ1-1|.|.
CASSPKTVKDTEAFF
TGTGCCAGCTCACCAAAGACAGTAAAGGACACTGAAGCTTTCTTT
>TRBV5-1|TRBJ2-1|.|.
CASTISPSSYNEQFF
TGCGCCAGCACCATTAGTCCGAGCTCCTACAATGAGCAGTTCTTC
>TRBV7-8|TRBJ2-1|TRBD1|.
CASSPIRTGGYNEQFF
TGTGCCAGCAGCCCGATCAGGACAGGGGGCTACAATGAGCAGTTCTTC
>TRBV7-3|TRBJ1-4|.|.
CASRNPGQMNEKLFF
TGTGCCAGCAGGAACCCGGGGCAGATGAATGAAAAACTGTTTTTT
>TRBV4-1|TRBJ1-1|.|once
CASSQGGPYSALNTEAFF
TGCGCCAGCAGCCAAGGGGGTCCTTACAGTGCCTTGAACACTGAAGCTTTCTTT
>TRBV19|TRBJ2-3|.|.
CASSITGGTDTQYF
TGTGCCAGTAGTATTACTGGGGGCACAGATACGCAGTATTTT
>TRBV19|TRBJ1-2|TRBD1|.
CASSIGKQGALLGGYTF
TGTGCCAGTAGTATTGGTAAACAGGGGGCGTTATTAGGAGGCTACACCTTC
>TRBV28|TRBJ1-2|.|.
CASSLGGSNYGYTF
TGTGCCAGCAGTTTGGGAGGGTCCAACTATGGCTACACCTTC
>TRBV11-2|TRBJ2-7|.|.
CASSLLPVNYEQYF
TGTGCCAGCAGCTTATTGCCGGTGAACTACGAGCAGTACTTC
>TRBV20-1|TRBJ1-6|.|once
CSARDLTLHF
TGCAGTGCTAGAGATTTAACCCTCCACTTT
>TRBV7-6|TRBJ1-6|.|.
CASSLGQGGNSPLHF
TGTGCCAGCAGCTTAGGTCAGGGTGGGAATTCACCCCTCCACTTT
>TRBV7-3|TRBJ2-1|TRBD2|.
CASRPGTSGATSGHEQFF
TGTGCCAGCAGGCCCGGGACTAGCGGGGCGACAAGTGGCCATGAGCAGTTCTTC
>TRBV2|TRBJ2-1|TRBD1|.
CASSATGVGSHEQFF
TGTGCCAGCAGTGCGACAGGGGTGGGTAGCCATGAGCAGTTCTTC
>TRBV25-1|TRBJ1-4|TRBD1|.
CASKQGKGEKLFF
TGTGCCAGCAAACAGGGGAAAGGAGAAAAACTGTTTTTT
>TRBV27|TRBJ2-7|TRBD2|.
CASSPLGGGLFYEQYF
TGTGCCAGCAGTCCATTGGGGGGGGGACTTTTCTACGAGCAGTACTTC
>TRBV7-9|TRBJ2-6|.|.
CASSLGGFSGANVLTF
TGTGCCAGCAGCTTAGGGGGCTTTTCTGGGGCCAACGTCCTGACTTTC
>TRBV6-5|TRBJ2-1|.|.
CASSYSQGSYNEQFF
TGTGCCAGCAGTTACTCACAGGGAAGCTACAATGAGCAGTTCTTC
>TRBV7-2|TRBJ1-5|.|once
CASSLFYRGGQPQHF
TGTGCCAGCAGCTTATTCTATAGGGGGGGTCAGCCCCAGCATTTT
>TRBV3-1/TRBV3-2|TRBJ2-7|.|few
CASSQFSGIAYEQYF
TGTGCCAGCAGCCAATTTTCCGGAATTGCCTACGAGCAGTACTTC
>TRBV6-5|TRBJ2-7|.|.
CASSQPGTHYEQYF
TGTGCCAGCAGTCAACCCGGGACACACTACGAGCAGTACTTC
>TRBV5-4|TRBJ2-3|.|.
CASSLPDSTDTQYF
TGTGCCAGCAGCCTCCCGGACAGCACAGATACGCAGTATTTT
>TRBV20-1|TRBJ1-2|.|.
CSASPQGRAYGYTF
TGCAGTGCTAGTCCCCAGGGGCGGGCCTATGGCTACACCTTC
>TRBV5-6|TRBJ2-1|.|.
CASSLGDGNEQFF
TGTGCCAGCAGCTTGGGGGATGGGAATGAGCAGTTCTTC
>TRBV12-5|TRBJ1-4|.|few
CASGLGEKLFF
TGTGCTAGTGGTTTGGGTGAAAAACTGTTTTTT
>TRBV7-2|TRBJ1-2|TRBD1|.
CASSQDRVGGYTF
TGTGCCAGCAGCCAGGACAGGGTGGGCGGCTACACCTTC
>TRBV2|TRBJ1-2|TRBD1|.
CASSDSDRGAISIYGYTF
TGTGCCAGCAGTGATTCGGACAGGGGGGCGATATCAATCTATGGCTACACCTTC
>TRBV7-9|TRBJ2-1|.|.
CASSTDPNEQFF
TGTGCCAGCAGCACGGACCCCAATGAGCAGTTCTTC
>TRBV4-2|TRBJ1-2|.|.
CASSQDKAGYGYTF
TGTGCCAGCAGCCAAGATAAGGCAGGGTATGGCTACACCTTC
>TRBV9|TRBJ2-2|TRBD2|.
CASSVVSGGASGELFF
TGTGCCAGCAGCGTAGTCAGCGGGGGGGCTTCCGGGGAGCTGTTTTTT
>TRBV18|TRBJ2-1|.|.
CASSPPGPPYNEQFF
TGTGCCAGCTCACCACCGGGCCCGCCCTACAATGAGCAGTTCTTC
>TRBV7-6|TRBJ2-7|.|.
CASSPLGPPGLEQYF
TGTGCCAGCAGCCCCTTGGGACCGCCCGGACTCGAGCAGTACTTC
>TRBV6-5|TRBJ1-2|.|.
CASSYIRRGLTF
TGTGCCAGCAGTTACATCAGGCGGGGTCTCACCTTC
>TRBV10-3|TRBJ1-6|.|.
CAISAQGNINSPLHF
TGTGCCATCAGTGCCCAGGGGAACATTAATTCACCCCTCCACTTT